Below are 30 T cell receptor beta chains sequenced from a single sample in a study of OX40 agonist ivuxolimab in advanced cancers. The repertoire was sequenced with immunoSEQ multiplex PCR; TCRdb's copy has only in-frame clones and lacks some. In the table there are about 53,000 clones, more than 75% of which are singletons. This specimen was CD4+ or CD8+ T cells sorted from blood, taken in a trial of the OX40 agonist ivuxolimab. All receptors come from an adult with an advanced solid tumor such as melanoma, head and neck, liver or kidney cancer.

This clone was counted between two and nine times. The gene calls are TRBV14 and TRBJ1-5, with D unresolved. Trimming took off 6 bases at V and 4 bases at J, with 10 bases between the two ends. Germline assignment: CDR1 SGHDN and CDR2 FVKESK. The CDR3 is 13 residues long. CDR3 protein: CASSQHLNQPQHF. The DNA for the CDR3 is TGTGCCAGCAGTCAACACCTAAATCAGCCCCAGCATTTT.

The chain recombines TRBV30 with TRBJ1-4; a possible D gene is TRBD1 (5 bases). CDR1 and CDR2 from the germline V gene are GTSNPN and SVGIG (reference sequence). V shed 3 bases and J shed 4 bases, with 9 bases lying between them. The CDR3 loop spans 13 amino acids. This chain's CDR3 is CAWRSGSNEKLFF. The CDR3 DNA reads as TGTGCCTGGAGGTCAGGGAGTAATGAAAAACTGTTTTTT.

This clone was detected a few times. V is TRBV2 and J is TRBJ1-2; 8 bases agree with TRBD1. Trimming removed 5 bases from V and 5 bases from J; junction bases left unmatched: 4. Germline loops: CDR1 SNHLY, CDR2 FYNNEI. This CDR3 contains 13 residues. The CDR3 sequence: CASSRQGRYGYTF. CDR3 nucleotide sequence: TGTGCCAGCAGTCGACAGGGGAGGTATGGCTACACCTTC.

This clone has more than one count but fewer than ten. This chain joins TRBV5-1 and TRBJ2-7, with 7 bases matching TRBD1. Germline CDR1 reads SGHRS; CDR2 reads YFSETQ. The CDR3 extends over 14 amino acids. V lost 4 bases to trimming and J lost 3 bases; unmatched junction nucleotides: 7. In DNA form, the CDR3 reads TGCGCCAGCAGCGCACAGGGGTCCTACTACGAGCAGTACTTC. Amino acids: CASSAQGSYYEQYF. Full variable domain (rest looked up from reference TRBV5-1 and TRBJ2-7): KAGVTQTPRYLIKTRGQQVTLSCSPISGHRSVSWYQQTPGQGLQFLFEYFSETQRNKGNFPGRFSGRQFSNSRSEMNVSTLELGDSALYLCASSAQGSYYEQYFGPGTRLTVT.

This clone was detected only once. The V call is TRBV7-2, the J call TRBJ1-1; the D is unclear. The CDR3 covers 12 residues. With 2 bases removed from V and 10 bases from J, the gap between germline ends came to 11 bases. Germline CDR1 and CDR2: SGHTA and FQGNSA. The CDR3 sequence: CASSLSGVGAFF. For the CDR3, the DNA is TGTGCCAGCAGCTTAAGTGGGGTCGGAGCTTTCTTT.

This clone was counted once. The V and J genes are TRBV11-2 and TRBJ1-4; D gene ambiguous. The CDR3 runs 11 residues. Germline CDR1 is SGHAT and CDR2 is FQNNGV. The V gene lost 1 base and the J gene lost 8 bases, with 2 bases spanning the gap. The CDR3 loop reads CASSLGEKLFF. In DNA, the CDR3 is TGTGCCAGCAGCTTAGGGGAAAAACTGTTTTTT. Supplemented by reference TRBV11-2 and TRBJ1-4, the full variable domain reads EAGVAQSPRYKIIEKRQSVAFWCNPISGHATLYWYQQILGQGPKLLIQFQNNGVVDDSQLPKDRFSAERLKGVDSTLKIQPAKLEDSAVYLCASSLGEKLFFGSGTQLSVL.

CDR3 DNA sequence: TGCGCCAGCAGTTCTGGGTGGGACACCGGGGAGCTGTTTTTT. This translates into CASSSGWDTGELFF. The chain carries TRBV5-1 and TRBJ2-2; D uncertain. The germline gives CDR1 SGHRS, CDR2 YFSETQ. Trimming left V 5 bases short and J 3 bases short, with 11 bases between. The CDR3 sequence is 14 residues long. Drawing the rest from reference TRBV5-1 and TRBJ2-2, the complete variable domain is KAGVTQTPRYLIKTRGQQVTLSCSPISGHRSVSWYQQTPGQGLQFLFEYFSETQRNKGNFPGRFSGRQFSNSRSEMNVSTLELGDSALYLCASSSGWDTGELFFGEGSRLTVL.

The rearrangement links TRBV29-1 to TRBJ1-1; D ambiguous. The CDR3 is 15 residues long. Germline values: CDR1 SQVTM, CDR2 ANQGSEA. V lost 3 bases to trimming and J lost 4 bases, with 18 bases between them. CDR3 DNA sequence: TGCAGCGTTGACCTCCTCGGAGGGTTAGGCACTGAAGCTTTCTTT. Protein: CSVDLLGGLGTEAFF.

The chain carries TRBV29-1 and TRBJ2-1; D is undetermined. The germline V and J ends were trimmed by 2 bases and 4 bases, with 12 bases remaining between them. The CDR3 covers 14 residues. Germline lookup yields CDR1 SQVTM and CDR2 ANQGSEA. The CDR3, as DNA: TGCAGCGTTGAACTAGGCCCCACGTACAATGAGCAGTTCTTC. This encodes CSVELGPTYNEQFF.

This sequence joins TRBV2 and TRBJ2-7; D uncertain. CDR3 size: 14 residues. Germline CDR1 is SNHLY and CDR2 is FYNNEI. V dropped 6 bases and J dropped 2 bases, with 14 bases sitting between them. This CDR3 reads CASRPAEVPYEQYF. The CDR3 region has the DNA TGTGCCAGCAGGCCTGCCGAGGTACCCTACGAGCAGTACTTC.

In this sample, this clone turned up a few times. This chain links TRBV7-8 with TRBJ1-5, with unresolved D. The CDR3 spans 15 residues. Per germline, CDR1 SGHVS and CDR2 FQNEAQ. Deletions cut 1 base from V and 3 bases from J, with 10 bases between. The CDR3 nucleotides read TGTGCCAGCAGCTTAGGAGGTCAGGCCAATCAGCCCCAGCATTTT. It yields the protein CASSLGGQANQPQHF.

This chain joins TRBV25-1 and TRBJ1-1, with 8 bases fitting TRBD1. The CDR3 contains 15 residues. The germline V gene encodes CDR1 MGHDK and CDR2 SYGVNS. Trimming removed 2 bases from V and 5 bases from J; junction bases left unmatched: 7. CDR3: CASSEQGAVWTEAFF. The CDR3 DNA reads TGTGCCAGCAGTGAACAGGGGGCGGTATGGACTGAAGCTTTCTTT.

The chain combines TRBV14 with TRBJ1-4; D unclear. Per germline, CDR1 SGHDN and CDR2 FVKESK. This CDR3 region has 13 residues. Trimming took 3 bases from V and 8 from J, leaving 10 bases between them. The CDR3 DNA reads TGTGCCAGCAGCCAGGGCATACAGGAAAAACTGTTTTTT. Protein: CASSQGIQEKLFF.

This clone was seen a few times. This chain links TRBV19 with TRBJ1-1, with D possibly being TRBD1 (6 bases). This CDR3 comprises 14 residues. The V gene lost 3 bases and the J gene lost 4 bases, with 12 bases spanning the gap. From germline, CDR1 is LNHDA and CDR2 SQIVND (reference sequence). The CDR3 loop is CASSILGGPTEAFF. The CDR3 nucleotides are TGTGCCAGTAGTATCTTAGGGGGGCCCACTGAAGCTTTCTTT.

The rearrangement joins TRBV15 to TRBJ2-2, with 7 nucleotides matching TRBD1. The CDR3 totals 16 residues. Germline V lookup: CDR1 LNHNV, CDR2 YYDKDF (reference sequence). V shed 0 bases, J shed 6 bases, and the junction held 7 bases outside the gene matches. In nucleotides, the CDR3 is TGTGCCACCAGCAGAGATCGCTCAGGGGGATCCGGGGAGCTGTTTTTT. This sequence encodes CATSRDRSGGSGELFF.

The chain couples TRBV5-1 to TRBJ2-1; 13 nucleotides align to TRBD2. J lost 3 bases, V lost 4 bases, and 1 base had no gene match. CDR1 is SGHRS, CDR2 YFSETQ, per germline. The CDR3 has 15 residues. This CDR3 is CASSRTSGSYNEQFF. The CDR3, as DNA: TGCGCCAGCAGCCGGACTAGCGGGAGCTACAATGAGCAGTTCTTC.

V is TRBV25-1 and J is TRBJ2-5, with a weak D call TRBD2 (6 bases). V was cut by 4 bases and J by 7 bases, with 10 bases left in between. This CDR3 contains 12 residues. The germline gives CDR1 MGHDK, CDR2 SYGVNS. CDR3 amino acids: CASSGSGPTQYF. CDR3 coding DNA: TGTGCCAGCAGTGGTAGCGGTCCGACCCAGTACTTC.

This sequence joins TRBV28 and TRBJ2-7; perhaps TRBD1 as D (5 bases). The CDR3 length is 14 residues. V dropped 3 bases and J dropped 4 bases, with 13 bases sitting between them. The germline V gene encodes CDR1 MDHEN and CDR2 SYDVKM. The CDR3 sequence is CASSFPPREYEQYF. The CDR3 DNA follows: TGTGCCAGCAGTTTCCCCCCCAGGGAATACGAGCAGTACTTC.

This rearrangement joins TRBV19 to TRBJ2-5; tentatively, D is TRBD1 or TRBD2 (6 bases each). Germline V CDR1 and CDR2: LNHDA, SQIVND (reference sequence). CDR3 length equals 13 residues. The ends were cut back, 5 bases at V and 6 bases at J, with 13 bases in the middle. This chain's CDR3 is CASSDGGGKTQYF. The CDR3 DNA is TGTGCCAGTAGTGATGGGGGCGGGAAGACCCAGTACTTC.

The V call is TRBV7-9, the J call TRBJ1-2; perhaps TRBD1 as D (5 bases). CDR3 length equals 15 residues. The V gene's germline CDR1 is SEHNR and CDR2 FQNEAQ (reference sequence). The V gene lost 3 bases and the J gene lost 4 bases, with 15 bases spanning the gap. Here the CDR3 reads CASSLISGMGYGYTF. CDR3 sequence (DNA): TGTGCCAGCAGCTTGATCTCAGGGATGGGCTATGGCTACACCTTC.

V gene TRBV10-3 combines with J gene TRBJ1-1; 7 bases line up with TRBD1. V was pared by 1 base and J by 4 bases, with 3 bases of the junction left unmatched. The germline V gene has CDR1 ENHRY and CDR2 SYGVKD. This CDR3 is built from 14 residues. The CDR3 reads CAISEFEGATEAFF. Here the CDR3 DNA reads TGTGCCATCAGTGAGTTTGAGGGGGCCACTGAAGCTTTCTTT.

CDR3 amino acids: CASSLSLAGGSTGELFF. The CDR3, as DNA: TGTGCCAGCAGCTTAAGCCTAGCGGGAGGGTCTACCGGGGAGCTGTTTTTT. V and J are TRBV9 and TRBJ2-2, with 12 bases identical to TRBD2. This CDR3 spans 17 amino acids. Trimming removed 4 bases from V and 5 bases from J; junction bases left unmatched: 9. CDR1 and CDR2 (germline): SGDLS, YYNGEE.

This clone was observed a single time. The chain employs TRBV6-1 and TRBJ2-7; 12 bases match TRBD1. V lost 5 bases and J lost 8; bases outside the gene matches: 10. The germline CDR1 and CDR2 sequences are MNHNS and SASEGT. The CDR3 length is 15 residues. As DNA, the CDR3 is TGTGCCAGCAGTTCTCAGCCGGGACAGGGGGCCAAGCAGTACTTC. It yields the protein CASSSQPGQGAKQYF.

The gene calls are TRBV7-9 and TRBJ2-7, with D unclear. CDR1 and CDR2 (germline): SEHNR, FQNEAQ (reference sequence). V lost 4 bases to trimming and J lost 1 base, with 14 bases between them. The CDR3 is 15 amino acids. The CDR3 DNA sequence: TGTGCCAGCAGCTCCCACGGCGGCGGATCCTACGAGCAGTACTTC. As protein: CASSSHGGGSYEQYF.

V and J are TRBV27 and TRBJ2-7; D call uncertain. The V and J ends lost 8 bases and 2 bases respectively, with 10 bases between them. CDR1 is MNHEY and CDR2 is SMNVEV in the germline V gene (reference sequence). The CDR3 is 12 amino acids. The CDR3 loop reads CASRPSAYEQYF. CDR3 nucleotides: TGTGCCAGCCGACCCTCGGCCTACGAGCAGTACTTC.

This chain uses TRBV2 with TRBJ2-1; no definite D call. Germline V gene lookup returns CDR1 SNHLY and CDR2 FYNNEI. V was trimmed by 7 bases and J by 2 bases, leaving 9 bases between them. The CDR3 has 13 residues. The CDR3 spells CASNGVAYNEQFF. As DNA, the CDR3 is TGTGCCAGCAATGGCGTCGCCTACAATGAGCAGTTCTTC.

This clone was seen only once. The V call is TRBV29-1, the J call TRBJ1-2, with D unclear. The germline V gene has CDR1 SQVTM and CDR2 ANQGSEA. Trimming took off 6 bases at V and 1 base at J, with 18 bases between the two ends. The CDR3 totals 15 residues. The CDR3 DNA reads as TGCAGCGTCGGCTCCCTTAGTCAGTTTAACTATGGCTACACCTTC. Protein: CSVGSLSQFNYGYTF. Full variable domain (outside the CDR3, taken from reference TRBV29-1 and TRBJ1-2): SAVISQKPSRDICQRGTSLTIQCQVDSQVTMMFWYRQQPGQSLTLIATANQGSEATYESGFVIDKFPISRPNLTFSTLTVSNMSPEDSSIYLCSVGSLSQFNYGYTFGSGTRLTVV.

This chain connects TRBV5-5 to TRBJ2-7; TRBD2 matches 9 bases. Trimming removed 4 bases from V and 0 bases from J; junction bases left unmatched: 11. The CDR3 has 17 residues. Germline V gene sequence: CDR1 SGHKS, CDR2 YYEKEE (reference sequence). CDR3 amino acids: CASSLGTSGYFSYEQYF. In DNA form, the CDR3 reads TGTGCCAGCAGCCTCGGCACTAGCGGGTATTTCTCCTACGAGCAGTACTTC.

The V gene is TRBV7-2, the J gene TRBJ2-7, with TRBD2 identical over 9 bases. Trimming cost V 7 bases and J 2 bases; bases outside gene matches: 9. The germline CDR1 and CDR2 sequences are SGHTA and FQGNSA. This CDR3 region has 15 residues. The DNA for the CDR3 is TGTGCCAGCACCCTTGCCGCGGGAGGGACCTACGAGCAGTACTTC. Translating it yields CASTLAAGGTYEQYF. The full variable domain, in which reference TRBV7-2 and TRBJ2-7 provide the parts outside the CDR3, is GAGVSQSPSNKVTEKGKDVELRCDPISGHTALYWYRQSLGQGLEFLIYFQGNSAPDKSGLPSDRFSAERTGGSVSTLTIQRTQQEDSAVYLCASTLAAGGTYEQYFGPGTRLTVT.

The DNA of the CDR3 is TGTGCTAGTGGTCCCCGGGCCAGGGGTAATGAAAAACTGTTTTTT. Amino acid sequence: CASGPRARGNEKLFF. The chain uses TRBV12-5 and TRBJ1-4, with a weak D call TRBD1 (6 bases). The CDR3 loop spans 15 amino acids. The ends were cut back, 5 bases at V and 4 bases at J, with 14 bases in the middle. In germline, CDR1 is LGHNT, CDR2 FRNRAP.